This T cell receptor beta chain was captured in a study of blood T cell repertoires in COVID-19. Background on the study: COVID-19 samples, acute and convalescent, were from the United States, Italy and Spain. Sources were T cells, B-cell-depleted T cells, or PBMCs; the material itself was cDNA or gDNA.

V was pared by 6 bases and J by 4 bases, with 13 bases between. Germline V CDR1 and CDR2: MNHEY, SMNVEV (reference sequence). CDR3 length equals 14 residues. As processed by the authors: Amplification of reference gene primers was used by the study to estimate nucleated cell counts. The protocol was immunoSEQ multiplex PCR, while the TCRdb copy is restricted to in-frame clones and leaves out a portion. V, J and clone size were drawn from that table, and D and trimming were deduced from the DNA. The sample carries fewer than 250,000 clones, about 85% recorded once. The genes are TRBV27 and TRBJ1-5; D is unclear. Material for sequencing was peripheral blood. The TCR originated in an older woman with active or convalescent COVID-19. The DNA for the CDR3 is TGTGCCAGCAGACCTTTAAACGGGAATCAGCCCCAGCATTTT. Protein: CASRPLNGNQPQHF.